Sequencing of this TCR beta chain was carried out in a study of HIV-infected patients and healthy controls. This clonotype was seen ten or more times. The germline V gene encodes CDR1 DFQATT and CDR2 SNEGSKA (reference sequence). After removal of 3 bases from V and 5 bases from J, the junction contained 5 bases not matched to a gene. The CDR3 is made up of 14 amino acids. Alpha and beta constant-region primers primed reverse transcription of approximately 0.55 ug RNA. Using multiplexing indices, alpha and beta chain libraries were generated apart by chain-specific third strand synthesis. Via MiXCR, TCRdb re-called the 5' RACE reads, giving one row per CDR3 protein. The profile shows fewer than 20,000 distinct CDR3 sequences, under 9% of them singletons. Roughly three months, about 14 weeks, into antiretroviral therapy, follow-up blood was collected. Whole blood was used without fractionation, so all unsorted peripheral T cells were included.

The sequence was obtained from an adult with HIV infection. The sample consisted of blood, taken during antiretroviral therapy. The V call is TRBV20-1, the J call TRBJ1-1; 11 bases are shared with TRBD1. The CDR3 protein is CSASRDRGRTEAFF. The DNA for the CDR3 is TGCAGTGCTAGCCGGGACAGGGGGAGGACTGAAGCTTTCTTT.